This T cell receptor (beta chain) was obtained from a study of blood T cell repertoires in COVID-19. Study as a whole: In each case, the material was cDNA or gDNA derived from T cells, B-cell-depleted T cells, or PBMCs.

The data were produced by immunoSEQ multiplex PCR, yet TCRdb's version contains in-frame clones alone and is incomplete. The sample comprises 400,000 to 550,000 clones, approximately 90% of which are singletons, and 4% to 5.5% rests with the top ten. V was clipped by 2 bases and J by 0 bases; unmatched bases: 11. Germline V gene lookup returns CDR1 WSHSY and CDR2 SAAADI. This CDR3 is 20 amino acids long. The sample comprised peripheral blood. The chain is built from TRBV10-2 and TRBJ2-7, with 15 bases aligning to TRBD2. The sequence came from a woman aged 25 to 39 with acute or convalescent COVID-19. The CDR3 protein is CASSEDWGRTSGGDSYEQYF. The CDR3 coding sequence is TGCGCCAGCAGTGAGGATTGGGGGAGGACTAGCGGGGGGGACTCCTACGAGCAGTACTTC.